This T cell receptor beta chain was found in a study of blood T cell repertoires in COVID-19. The CDR3 length is 13 residues. The V gene lost 3 bases and the J gene lost 7 bases, with 10 bases spanning the gap. The protocol was immunoSEQ multiplex PCR, while the TCRdb copy is restricted to in-frame clones and leaves out a portion. The sample holds about 250,000 clones, about 87% seen once. The sequencing sample was made of PBMCs or T cells enriched from blood (not recorded which). The chain carries TRBV12-3 or TRBV12-4 and TRBJ1-5; no reliable D call. This TCR came from a woman aged 25 to 45 with acute COVID-19. This chain's CDR3 is CASSFGGKQPQHF. CDR3 in DNA: TGTGCCAGCAGTTTTGGAGGGAAGCAGCCCCAGCATTTT.